One and the same sample provided the 17 T cell receptor beta chains below, sequenced in a study of blood T cell repertoires in COVID-19 (dated by TCRdb to the early 2020s). The protocol used for the library was the immunoSEQ multiplex PCR assay. TCRdb re-hosts the immuneACCESS table, in-frame sequences only. Its copies lack some clones; in the studies checked, an unresolved V gene accounts for under half of them, and the cause for the rest is not known. This sample gives around 70,000 clones in total; around 87% of them show up just once. The top ten clones comprise 29% of the sample. Material for sequencing was peripheral blood. These TCRs come from a woman over 75 with active or convalescent COVID-19.

This clone turned up a few times. The gene calls are TRBV29-1 and TRBJ1-2; D call uncertain. Per germline, CDR1 SQVTM and CDR2 ANQGSEA. Trimming removed 6 bases at V and 5 bases at J, with 13 bases between. The CDR3 is 12 residues long. CDR3 sequence reads: CSVSGVIYGYTF. As DNA, the CDR3 is TGCAGCGTATCCGGGGTTATTTATGGCTACACCTTC.

This clone came up a few times. The chain has TRBV6-5 and TRBJ2-7; TRBD2 might be the D (5 bases). V was trimmed by 4 bases and J by 6 bases, leaving 19 bases between them. Looked up from germline, CDR1 is MNHEY and CDR2 is SVGAGI. This CDR3 has 15 amino acids. The CDR3 bases are TGTGCCAGCAGTTCTGGCGGCGGTATAGGGAGCGAGCAGTACTTC. This translates into CASSSGGGIGSEQYF.

The chain links TRBV9 to TRBJ2-4, with D hard to call. The CDR3 covers 18 residues. CDR1 and CDR2 (germline): SGDLS, YYNGEE. Trimming stripped 3 bases from V and 0 bases from J, with 19 bases between. CDR3: CASSAVPRAEIAKNIQYF. In DNA, the CDR3 is TGTGCCAGCAGCGCGGTCCCTCGAGCCGAGATAGCCAAAAACATTCAGTACTTC.

V usage is TRBV12-3 or TRBV12-4 and J usage is TRBJ1-1; D gene uncertain. Trimming removed 6 bases from V and 6 bases from J, with 11 bases in between. The CDR3 covers 12 residues. The CDR3 loop is CASSRLRSEAFF. CDR3 coding DNA: TGTGCCAGCAGCCGACTCAGATCTGAAGCTTTCTTT.

The V call is TRBV4-3, the J call TRBJ1-1, with 7 bases aligning to TRBD1. The CDR3 is 18 amino acids. J lost 0 bases, V lost 3 bases, and 13 bases had no gene match. Germline V gene lookup returns CDR1 LGHNA and CDR2 YSLEER. The CDR3 reads CASSQWSGGPAMNTEAFF. DNA of the CDR3: TGCGCCAGCAGCCAGTGGTCAGGGGGACCCGCTATGAACACTGAAGCTTTCTTT.

The V call is TRBV29-1, the J call TRBJ2-3, with a possible D match to TRBD2 (7 bases). The germline gives CDR1 SQVTM, CDR2 ANQGSEA. This CDR3 comprises 13 residues. V was clipped by 6 bases and J by 5 bases, with 15 bases between them. The CDR3 region is CSVEVGGQDTQYF. The DNA for the CDR3 is TGCAGCGTGGAGGTGGGGGGGCAAGATACGCAGTATTTT.

This chain links TRBV6-5 with TRBJ2-7; D is perhaps TRBD1 (6 bases). Trimming pared 7 bases from V and 3 bases from J, leaving 19 bases between. The CDR3 totals 15 residues. The germline CDR1 and CDR2 sequences are MNHEY and SVGAGI. CDR3 sequence (DNA): TGTGCCAGCACCGCACAGGGTGGTTACTACTACGAGCAGTACTTC. Amino acids: CASTAQGGYYYEQYF.

This chain links TRBV3-1 (or the pseudogene TRBV3-2) with TRBJ2-1; D is uncertain. CDR1 is LGHDT and CDR2 is YNNKEL in the germline V gene (reference sequence). V was clipped by 4 bases and J by 4 bases, with 5 bases between them. The CDR3 spans 12 residues. The CDR3: CASSRQYNEQFF. Written as DNA, the CDR3 is TGTGCCAGCAGCCGACAATACAATGAGCAGTTCTTC.

The chain is built from TRBV7-2 and TRBJ2-3, with D uncertain. V was trimmed by 0 bases and J by 2 bases, leaving 12 bases between them. CDR3 size: 16 residues. Germline CDR1 reads SGHTA; CDR2 reads FQGNSA. The CDR3 protein is CASSLADSRNTDTQYF. The CDR3 nucleotides are TGTGCCAGCAGCTTAGCCGATTCGCGGAACACAGATACGCAGTATTTT.

The chain is built from TRBV4-1 and TRBJ2-1; 11 bases agree with TRBD2. CDR3 length: 18 residues. The V gene's germline CDR1 is MGHRA and CDR2 YSYEKL. After removal of 3 bases from V and 1 base from J, the junction contained 8 bases not matched to a gene. The CDR3 is CASSHIIAGGHSYNEQFF. In DNA form, the CDR3 reads TGCGCCAGCAGCCATATTATAGCGGGGGGGCATTCCTACAATGAGCAGTTCTTC.

The count of this clone is one. The rearrangement uses TRBV7-2 and TRBJ2-5, with D possibly matching TRBD1 (5 bases). Germline CDR1 is SGHTA and CDR2 is FQGNSA. Between the trimmed V and J ends, which lost 5 bases and 7 bases, there was a span of 8 bases. There are 11 residues in the CDR3. The chain's CDR3 is CASSTRGTQYF. CDR3 DNA: TGTGCCAGCAGCACAAGGGGGACCCAGTACTTC.

This clone appeared once. The V call is TRBV7-2, the J call TRBJ2-2, with D perhaps TRBD1 (6 bases). CDR3 length: 15 amino acids. Germline V gene lookup returns CDR1 SGHTA and CDR2 FQGNSA. Trimming stripped 2 bases from V and 3 bases from J, with 10 bases between. CDR3 DNA: TGTGCCAGCAGCTTACGCTCAGGGGACACCGGGGAGCTGTTTTTT. It is translated as CASSLRSGDTGELFF.

This sequence joins TRBV7-9 and TRBJ1-2; maybe TRBD1 (6 bases). The length of the CDR3 is 15 residues. Germline CDR1 is SEHNR and CDR2 is FQNEAQ (reference sequence). The V end lost 5 bases, the J end lost 5 bases, and 18 bases lay between the germline ends. The CDR3 reads CASSAGAGTPYGYTF. The CDR3, as DNA: TGTGCCAGCAGCGCAGGTGCAGGGACACCTTATGGCTACACCTTC.

V gene TRBV12-1 combines with J gene TRBJ1-6; TRBD1 is taken as the D call from the table, unchecked against the DNA. TRBV12-1 is listed as a pseudogene. The CDR3 is 22 amino acids. For the CDR3, the DNA is TGTGCCAGCAGCTACCCCTCCCACCCCCGCGACAGGGCGGTCCCCAATAATTCACCCCTCCACTTT. Translation: CASSYPSHPRDRAVPNNSPLHF.

V is TRBV18 and J is TRBJ2-7, with 10 bases matching TRBD1. The length of the CDR3 is 15 residues. Per the germline V gene, CDR1 is KGHSH and CDR2 is LQKENI. The trim removed 4 bases at V and 1 base at J, leaving 4 bases unmatched. CDR3 protein: CASSRQGATSYEQYF. CDR3 DNA: TGTGCCAGCTCACGACAGGGGGCGACATCCTACGAGCAGTACTTC.

The genes are TRBV2 and TRBJ1-5, with 8 bases lining up with TRBD1. This CDR3 has 13 amino acids. Germline-derived CDR1 and CDR2 are SNHLY and FYNNEI. The trim removed 8 bases at V and 5 bases at J, leaving 5 bases unmatched. CDR3 sequence reads: CASGQGGHQPQHF. DNA for the CDR3: TGTGCCAGCGGACAGGGCGGGCATCAGCCCCAGCATTTT.

The chain has TRBV19 and TRBJ1-5; 7 nucleotides align to TRBD1. CDR1 is LNHDA, CDR2 SQIVND, per germline (reference sequence). Trimming took 5 bases from V and 3 from J; bases not matched to a gene: 7. CDR3 size: 15 residues. The CDR3 loop reads CASSARQGNNQPQHF. The CDR3 DNA follows: TGTGCCAGTAGTGCGCGACAGGGAAACAATCAGCCCCAGCATTTT.